This TCR beta chain was sequenced for a study of cytomegalovirus exposure and HLA in healthy donors. As for this clone: What it binds is not known.

This PCR relied on a set of 60 Vbeta primers and 13 Jbeta primers. Profiling relied on immunoSEQ multiplex PCR, and the TCRdb table lists in-frame clones only, not all of them. Among approximately 110,000 clones listed, 74% were seen once. Germline assignment: CDR1 LNHDA and CDR2 SQIVND (reference sequence). The CDR3 is 14 residues long. With V trimmed by 4 bases and J by 4 bases, 3 bases remained unmatched. Study-level findings and limits: Presence/absence analysis assumed near-uniform sequencing depth across donors. Later genetic work tied a missense DCLRE1C variant to beta-chain V and J trimming. Later work found that TCR association rates differed between HLA loci; DRB1 had the most and HLA-C the fewest.

This clonotype was sampled from a man aged 50-60 years in good health and CMV-seropositive. Sequenced: PBMCs. V and J are TRBV19 and TRBJ2-2, with 7 bases fitting TRBD1. CDR3 nucleotides: TGTGCCAGTAGTAACGACAGGGCCACCGGGGAGCTGTTTTTT. It codes for CASSNDRATGELFF.